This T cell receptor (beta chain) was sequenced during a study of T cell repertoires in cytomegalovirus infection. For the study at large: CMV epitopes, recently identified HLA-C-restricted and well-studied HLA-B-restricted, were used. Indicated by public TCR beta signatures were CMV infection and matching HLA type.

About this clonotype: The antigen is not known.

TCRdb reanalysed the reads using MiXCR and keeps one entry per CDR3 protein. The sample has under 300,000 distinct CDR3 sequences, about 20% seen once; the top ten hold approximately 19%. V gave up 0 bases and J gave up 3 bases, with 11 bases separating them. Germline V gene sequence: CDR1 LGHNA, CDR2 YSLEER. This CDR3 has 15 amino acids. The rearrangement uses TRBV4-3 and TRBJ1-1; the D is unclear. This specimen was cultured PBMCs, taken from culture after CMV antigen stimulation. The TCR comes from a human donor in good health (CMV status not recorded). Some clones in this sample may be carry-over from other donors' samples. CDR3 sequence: CASSQDLTSDTEAFF. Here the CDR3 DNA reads TGCGCCAGCAGCCAAGATCTCACTTCGGACACTGAAGCTTTCTTT.